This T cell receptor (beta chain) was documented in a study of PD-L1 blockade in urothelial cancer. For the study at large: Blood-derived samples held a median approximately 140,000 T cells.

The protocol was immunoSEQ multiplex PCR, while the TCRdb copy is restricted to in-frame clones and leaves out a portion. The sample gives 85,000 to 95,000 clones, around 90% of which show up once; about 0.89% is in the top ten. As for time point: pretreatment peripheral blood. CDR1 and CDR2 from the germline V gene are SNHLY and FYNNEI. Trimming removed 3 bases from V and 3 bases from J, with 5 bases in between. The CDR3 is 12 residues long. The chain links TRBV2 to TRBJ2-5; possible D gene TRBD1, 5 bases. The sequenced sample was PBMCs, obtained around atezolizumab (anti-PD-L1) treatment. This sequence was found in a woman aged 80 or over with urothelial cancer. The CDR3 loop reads CASSDREETQYF. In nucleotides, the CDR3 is TGTGCCAGCAGTGACAGGGAAGAGACCCAGTACTTC.